This passage covers 30 T cell receptor beta chains from one sample sequenced in a study of T cells in localized non-small cell lung cancer (dated by TCRdb to 2020 to 2022). Library generation was performed with the immunoSEQ multiplex PCR assay. TCRdb retrieved this table from immuneACCESS and kept in-frame rearrangements only. Not all clones are present; in checked studies, unresolved V genes account for under half, and no reason is known for the remainder. A total of tens of thousands of clones appear in this sample, approximately 90% of them only once. The top ten hold approximately 10% of the sample. The source material was peripheral blood mononuclear cells, sampled before any cancer treatment. These receptors all come from a female donor at least 60 years old with stage II lung adenocarcinoma.

This chain joins TRBV27 and TRBJ1-5; D is unclear. V was pared by 6 bases and J by 5 bases, with 11 bases between. The CDR3 is made up of 13 amino acids. Germline values: CDR1 MNHEY, CDR2 SMNVEV (reference sequence). The CDR3 DNA is TGTGCCAGCAGGGGGTCCGGGTATCAGCCCCAGCATTTT. Its protein is CASRGSGYQPQHF.

The V gene is TRBV5-4, the J gene TRBJ1-4; D ambiguous. This CDR3 is 14 amino acids long. The V gene's germline CDR1 is SGHNT and CDR2 YYREEE (reference sequence). Between the trimmed V and J ends, which lost 1 base and 5 bases, there was a span of 9 bases. The CDR3 protein is CASSLYSQNEKLFF. The CDR3 DNA follows: TGTGCCAGCAGCTTGTACAGCCAGAATGAAAAACTGTTTTTT.

The chain recombines TRBV19 with TRBJ2-7; D uncertain. The CDR3 loop spans 11 amino acids. The V gene lost 8 bases and the J gene lost 1 base, with 6 bases spanning the gap. Germline values: CDR1 LNHDA, CDR2 SQIVND (reference sequence). The CDR3 DNA sequence: TGTGCCAGTGGGCTTTCCTACGAGCAGTACTTC. This translates into CASGLSYEQYF.

This clone has a single count. The chain uses TRBV7-2 and TRBJ2-1, with TRBD2 as a possible D gene (5 bases). Between the trimmed V and J ends, which lost 2 bases and 0 bases, there was a span of 8 bases. Germline values: CDR1 SGHTA, CDR2 FQGNSA. The CDR3 extends over 15 amino acids. The CDR3, as DNA: TGTGCCAGCAGCTTAAGGACTTCCTCCTACAATGAGCAGTTCTTC. This encodes CASSLRTSSYNEQFF.

The V and J genes are TRBV7-8 and TRBJ2-7; unclear D gene. The germline V gene encodes CDR1 SGHVS and CDR2 FQNEAQ. V was shortened by 3 bases and J by 4 bases, with 16 bases between the two germline ends. The CDR3 runs to 15 residues. The CDR3 bases are TGTGCCAGCAGCTTCCCAAGGGTTGAGAGTTACGAGCAGTACTTC. Its translation is CASSFPRVESYEQYF.

V and J are TRBV5-1 and TRBJ1-1; D may be TRBD1 (6 bases). CDR1 and CDR2 from the germline V gene are SGHRS and YFSETQ. V lost 1 base and J 5 bases, leaving 12 bases between the germline ends. The CDR3 loop spans 14 amino acids. CDR3 sequence: CASSLRRQETEAFF. CDR3 bases: TGCGCCAGCAGCTTGCGTCGACAGGAAACTGAAGCTTTCTTT.

This clone was counted once. This chain links TRBV28 with TRBJ2-1, with TRBD2 matching 12 bases. The germline CDR1 and CDR2 sequences are MDHEN and SYDVKM. This CDR3 region has 15 residues. V shed 0 bases, J shed 6 bases, and the junction held 0 bases outside the gene matches. CDR3 DNA: TGTGCCAGCAGTTTATGGACTAGCGGGAGCAATGAGCAGTTCTTC. Protein: CASSLWTSGSNEQFF. Looking up the rest from reference TRBV28 and TRBJ2-1 gives the full variable domain: DVKVTQSSRYLVKRTGEKVFLECVQDMDHENMFWYRQDPGLGLRLIYFSYDVKMKEKGDIPEGYSVSREKKERFSLILESASTNQTSMYLCASSLWTSGSNEQFFGPGTRLTVL.

This chain links TRBV10-3 with TRBJ2-5; D not resolved. The J call could be wrong; TRBJ2-7 is a better fit for the DNA end. The germline V gene encodes CDR1 ENHRY and CDR2 SYGVKD. CDR3 size: 13 residues. CDR3 in amino acids: CAIRGGYSYEQYF. The DNA for the CDR3 is TGTGCCATCCGTGGCGGATACTCCTACGAGCAGTACTTC.

V gene TRBV7-8 combines with J gene TRBJ2-3, with 9 bases matching TRBD2. Germline V gene data show CDR1 as SGHVS and CDR2 as FQNEAQ. The CDR3 loop spans 16 amino acids. The ends lost 2 bases at V and 3 bases at J; junction bases unmatched: 6. The CDR3 loop reads CASSLRLAGLTDTQYF. The DNA of the CDR3 is TGTGCCAGCAGCTTAAGGCTAGCGGGGTTAACAGATACGCAGTATTTT.

The V gene is TRBV7-9, the J gene TRBJ2-3; 7 positions match TRBD1. This CDR3 is 14 amino acids long. Germline trimming cut 3 bases from V and 3 bases from J; bases unmatched to any gene: 3. CDR1 SEHNR and CDR2 FQNEAQ come from the germline V gene (reference sequence). This CDR3 is CASSFWTGTDTQYF. The CDR3 DNA follows: TGTGCCAGCAGCTTTTGGACAGGAACAGATACGCAGTATTTT.

The rearrangement uses TRBV18 and TRBJ2-3; the D gene could be TRBD1 or TRBD2 (6 bases each). Trimming shortened V by 6 bases and J by 0 bases, and 13 bases separated the two germline ends. This CDR3 comprises 15 residues. Germline-derived CDR1 and CDR2 are KGHSH and LQKENI. CDR3 in DNA: TGTGCCAGCTCGCGGGACATAGGCAGCACAGATACGCAGTATTTT. It yields the protein CASSRDIGSTDTQYF.

The V call is TRBV11-2, the J call TRBJ2-7, with TRBD2 matching over 11 bases. CDR3 length equals 16 residues. J lost 4 bases, V lost 5 bases, and 10 bases had no gene match. Germline V gene data show CDR1 as SGHAT and CDR2 as FQNNGV. The CDR3 loop is CASSIGTASGRYEQYF. CDR3 DNA: TGTGCCAGCAGCATAGGCACGGCTAGCGGGAGGTACGAGCAGTACTTC.

The chain has TRBV7-2 and TRBJ2-3; 7 nucleotides line up with TRBD1. The CDR3 spans 14 residues. After removal of 1 base from V and 6 bases from J, the junction contained 4 bases not matched to a gene. The germline V gene encodes CDR1 SGHTA and CDR2 FQGNSA. The CDR3: CASSLGQGKDTQYF. The CDR3 DNA reads as TGTGCCAGCAGCTTAGGACAGGGAAAGGATACGCAGTATTTT.

V usage is TRBV19 and J usage is TRBJ1-4; 7 positions agree with TRBD1. Germline lookup yields CDR1 LNHDA and CDR2 SQIVND (reference sequence). With 3 bases clipped from V and 8 bases from J, the junction kept 9 bases outside the gene matches. The CDR3 spans 15 residues. For the CDR3, the DNA is TGTGCCAGTAGTATCGCGGCAGGGGGTGAAGAAAAACTGTTTTTT. Its translation: CASSIAAGGEEKLFF.

V and J are TRBV29-1 and TRBJ2-3; D may be TRBD1 (6 bases). Germline CDR1 is SQVTM and CDR2 is ANQGSEA. Trimming took off 7 bases at V and 2 bases at J, with 19 bases between the two ends. This CDR3 spans 15 amino acids. DNA of the CDR3: TGCAGCGCTTCGGCGGCACAGGGAAACACAGATACGCAGTATTTT. Translated: CSASAAQGNTDTQYF.

The chain is built from TRBV4-1 and TRBJ2-3, with 8 bases fitting TRBD2. The germline CDR1 and CDR2 sequences are MGHRA and YSYEKL. V was clipped by 0 bases and J by 2 bases; unmatched bases: 4. The CDR3 totals 16 residues. CDR3 bases: TGCGCCAGCAGCCAAGATTACGGGGGGGCCACAGATACGCAGTATTTT. Translating gives CASSQDYGGATDTQYF.

The gene calls are TRBV7-2 and TRBJ2-1; 10 bases agree with TRBD2. Germline V gives CDR1 SGHTA, CDR2 FQGNSA. V trimming: 4 bases; J trimming: 8 bases; junction bases outside the gene matches: 14. The CDR3 runs 17 residues. The CDR3 region is CASSSLGIAGGRDEQFF. The DNA of the CDR3 is TGTGCCAGCAGCTCCCTGGGGATAGCGGGAGGAAGGGATGAGCAGTTCTTC.

The table lists this clone with a count of one. J is TRBJ2-5 and V is TRBV5-1; the D gene could be TRBD1 or TRBD2 (5 bases each). Trimming shortened V by 3 bases and J by 2 bases, and 8 bases separated the two germline ends. Germline V gene lookup returns CDR1 SGHRS and CDR2 YFSETQ. The CDR3 is 13 amino acids. CDR3 residues: CASSSGPQETQYF. As DNA, the CDR3 is TGCGCCAGCAGCTCGGGACCTCAAGAGACCCAGTACTTC.

The chain is built from TRBV6-1 and TRBJ1-6; D is unclear. CDR1 and CDR2 from the germline V gene are MNHNS and SASEGT. This CDR3 spans 14 amino acids. Trimming removed 4 bases from V and 7 bases from J, with 11 bases in between. CDR3 residues: CASSGGTDNSPLHF. The DNA of the CDR3 is TGTGCCAGCAGTGGGGGTACCGACAATTCACCCCTCCACTTT.

The V call is TRBV27, the J call TRBJ1-1; D not certain. The CDR3 totals 14 residues. V gave up 1 base and J gave up 1 base, with 7 bases separating them. Germline V gene lookup returns CDR1 MNHEY and CDR2 SMNVEV (reference sequence). CDR3 nucleotide sequence: TGTGCCAGCAGTTTATATCGTCGGAACACTGAAGCTTTCTTT. Translation: CASSLYRRNTEAFF.

This rearrangement joins TRBV11-2 to TRBJ2-1; unclear D gene. The CDR3 has 13 amino acids. Between the trimmed V and J ends, which lost 0 bases and 7 bases, there was a span of 7 bases. The V gene's germline CDR1 is SGHAT and CDR2 FQNNGV. CDR3 nucleotides: TGTGCCAGCAGCTTAGATACCGCTAATGAGCAGTTCTTC. Protein sequence: CASSLDTANEQFF.

This chain uses TRBV5-4 with TRBJ2-6; D not certain. V was clipped by 1 base and J by 2 bases, with 10 bases between them. Germline CDR1 reads SGHNT; CDR2 reads YYREEE (reference sequence). This CDR3 is 16 amino acids long. The CDR3: CASSLPGGTGANVLTF. In DNA, the CDR3 is TGTGCCAGCAGCTTGCCAGGCGGAACTGGGGCCAACGTCCTGACTTTC.

The CDR3 DNA reads TGTGCCTGGGCTAATTCCGTCGGTCAGCCCCAGCATTTT. Amino acids: CAWANSVGQPQHF. The J gene is TRBJ1-5, the V gene TRBV30, with D hard to call. V gave up 5 bases and J gave up 6 bases, with 14 bases separating them. The CDR3 extends over 13 amino acids. Germline CDR1 GTSNPN, CDR2 SVGIG (reference sequence).

The rearrangement joins TRBV7-2 to TRBJ1-2, with no clear D. CDR1 and CDR2 from the germline V gene are SGHTA and FQGNSA. The CDR3 spans 12 residues. V lost 5 bases and J lost 3, with 7 bases in between. CDR3 amino acids: CASSRDDYGYTF. Written as DNA, the CDR3 is TGTGCCAGCAGCCGGGATGACTATGGCTACACCTTC. Full variable domain (missing parts from reference TRBV7-2 and TRBJ1-2): GAGVSQSPSNKVTEKGKDVELRCDPISGHTALYWYRQSLGQGLEFLIYFQGNSAPDKSGLPSDRFSAERTGGSVSTLTIQRTQQEDSAVYLCASSRDDYGYTFGSGTRLTVV.

The chain is built from TRBV6-1 and TRBJ2-5, with a tentative D call TRBD2 (6 bases). In germline, CDR1 is MNHNS, CDR2 SASEGT. This CDR3 spans 15 amino acids. V was shortened by 4 bases and J by 10 bases, with 22 bases between the two germline ends. Here the CDR3 DNA reads TGTGCCAGCAGTGGGACGGTTTCTAAGGCGGAGGGCCAGTACTTC. As protein: CASSGTVSKAEGQYF.

The gene calls are TRBV28 and TRBJ2-5; tentative D call: TRBD1 (5 bases). The CDR3 extends over 14 amino acids. The V and J ends lost 2 bases and 4 bases respectively, with 11 bases between them. CDR1 and CDR2 from the germline V gene are MDHEN and SYDVKM. CDR3 sequence: CASSLDRRRETQYF. The CDR3 DNA reads as TGTGCCAGCAGTTTAGACAGAAGGAGAGAGACCCAGTACTTC.

The rearrangement links TRBV5-6 to TRBJ1-5; 7 bases align to TRBD1. The CDR3 is 14 amino acids. J gave up 6 bases and V 1 base, and 4 bases lay outside the gene matches. Germline assignment: CDR1 SGHDT and CDR2 YYEEEE. This CDR3 is CASSLIQGGQPQHF. In nucleotides, the CDR3 is TGTGCCAGCAGCTTGATTCAGGGGGGTCAGCCCCAGCATTTT.

The chain joins TRBV7-2 to TRBJ1-1, with D perhaps matching TRBD1 (6 bases). V lost 1 base and J 7 bases, leaving 16 bases between the germline ends. Germline CDR1 SGHTA, CDR2 FQGNSA. The CDR3 contains 15 residues. As DNA, the CDR3 is TGTGCCAGCAGCTTAGTCGCAGGGGAGACGGTTGAAGCTTTCTTT. Its translation is CASSLVAGETVEAFF.

The chain is built from TRBV7-3 and TRBJ1-2, with TRBD1 identical over 7 bases. With V trimmed by 5 bases and J by 12 bases, 15 bases remained unmatched. This CDR3 region has 14 residues. Germline lookup yields CDR1 SGHTA and CDR2 FQGTGA. CDR3 nucleotides: TGTGCCAGCAGCCCAGGAGGGGGCGCAGTAAGGAACACCTTC. It translates to CASSPGGGAVRNTF.

The rearrangement links TRBV5-1 to TRBJ1-1; no definite D call. The CDR3 extends over 17 amino acids. V was cut by 0 bases and J by 1 base, with 16 bases left in between. CDR1 and CDR2 from the germline V gene are SGHRS and YFSETQ. CDR3 sequence (DNA): TGCGCCAGCAGCTTGGCCGGTAGGCCTTCGACGAACACTGAAGCTTTCTTT. Translated, it gives CASSLAGRPSTNTEAFF.